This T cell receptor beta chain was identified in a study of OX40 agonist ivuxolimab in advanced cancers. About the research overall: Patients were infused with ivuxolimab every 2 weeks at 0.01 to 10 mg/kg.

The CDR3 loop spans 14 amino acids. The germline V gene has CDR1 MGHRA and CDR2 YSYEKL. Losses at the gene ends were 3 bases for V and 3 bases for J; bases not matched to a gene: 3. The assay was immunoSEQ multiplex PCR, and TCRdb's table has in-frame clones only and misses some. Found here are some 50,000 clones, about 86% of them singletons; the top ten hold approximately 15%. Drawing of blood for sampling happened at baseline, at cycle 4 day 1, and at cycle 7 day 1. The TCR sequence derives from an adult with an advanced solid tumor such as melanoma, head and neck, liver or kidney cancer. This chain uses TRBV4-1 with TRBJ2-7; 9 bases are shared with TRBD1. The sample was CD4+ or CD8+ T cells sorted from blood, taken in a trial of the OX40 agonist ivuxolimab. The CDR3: CASSHSTGGYEQYF. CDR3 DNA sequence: TGCGCCAGCAGCCACTCGACAGGGGGCTACGAGCAGTACTTC.